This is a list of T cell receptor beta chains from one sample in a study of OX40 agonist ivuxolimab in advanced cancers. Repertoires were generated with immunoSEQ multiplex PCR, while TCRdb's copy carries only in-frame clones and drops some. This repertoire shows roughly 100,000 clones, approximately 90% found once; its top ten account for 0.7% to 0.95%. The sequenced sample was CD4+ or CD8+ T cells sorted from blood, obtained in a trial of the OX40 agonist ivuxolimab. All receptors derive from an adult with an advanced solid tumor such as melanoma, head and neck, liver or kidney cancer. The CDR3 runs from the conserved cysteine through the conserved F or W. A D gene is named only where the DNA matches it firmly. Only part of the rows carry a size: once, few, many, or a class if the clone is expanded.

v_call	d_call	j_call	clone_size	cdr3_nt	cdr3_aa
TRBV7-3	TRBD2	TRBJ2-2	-	TGTGCCAGCAGCTCGATTAGCGGGACAAACACCGGGGAGCTGTTTTTT	CASSSISGTNTGELFF
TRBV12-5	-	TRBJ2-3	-	TGTGCTAGTGGACCACGGGGGGCAATAGCGGATACGCAGTATTTT	CASGPRGAIADTQYF
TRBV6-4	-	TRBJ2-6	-	TGTGCCAGCAGTAGTCCGAGCTCACGACAAAGTCGGGCCAACGTCCTGACTTTC	CASSSPSSRQSRANVLTF
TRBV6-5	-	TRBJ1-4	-	TGTGCCAGCAGCCGATCTGGACGGCATAATGAAAAACTGTTTTTT	CASSRSGRHNEKLFF
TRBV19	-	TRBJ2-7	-	TGTGCCAGTAGTCCCCCGCAGGGGAGGTACGAGCAGTACTTC	CASSPPQGRYEQYF
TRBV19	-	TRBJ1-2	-	TGTGCCAGTAGTCCGAGGGGTAACTATGGCTACACCTTC	CASSPRGNYGYTF
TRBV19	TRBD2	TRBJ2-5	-	TGTGCCAGTAGTATCTTCGGACTAGCGGGAGGAGAGACCCAGTACTTC	CASSIFGLAGGETQYF
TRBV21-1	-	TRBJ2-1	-	TGTGCCAGCAGCAAACAAACGGGAGGGCAGAGAAATGAGCAGTTCTTC	CASSKQTGGQRNEQFF
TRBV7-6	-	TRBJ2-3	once	TGTGCCAGCAGCTTTGGGCTAGCCACAGATACGCAGTATTTT	CASSFGLATDTQYF
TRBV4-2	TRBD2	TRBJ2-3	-	TGTGCCAGCAGCCGTCTCGGGACTAGCGACACAGATACGCAGTATTTT	CASSRLGTSDTDTQYF
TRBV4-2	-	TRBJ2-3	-	TGTGCCAGCAGCCGGGGGCCGGGAGGCCCCACAGATACGCAGTATTTT	CASSRGPGGPTDTQYF
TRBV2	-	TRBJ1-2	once	TGTGCCAGCACCGTGGGTCAGGGGAGGAACTATGGCTACACCTTC	CASTVGQGRNYGYTF
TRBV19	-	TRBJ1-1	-	TGTGCCAGTAGTATAGGGGAAGGAGGGAGTACTGAAGCTTTCTTT	CASSIGEGGSTEAFF
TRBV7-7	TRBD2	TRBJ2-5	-	TGTGCTAGCAGCGCACTCCGGGGGGACGAAGAGACCCAGTACTTC	CASSALRGDEETQYF
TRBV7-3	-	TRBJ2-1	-	TGTGCCAGCAGCGTAGGTGGATCCTCCTACAATGAGCAGTTCTTC	CASSVGGSSYNEQFF
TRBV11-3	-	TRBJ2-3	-	TGTGCCAGCAGCTTATGGAGCACAGATACGCAGTATTTT	CASSLWSTDTQYF
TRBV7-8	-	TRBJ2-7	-	TGTGCCAGCAGCACTTATAGGGGCGAGCAGTACTTC	CASSTYRGEQYF
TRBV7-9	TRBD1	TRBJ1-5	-	TGTGCCAGCAGCCCAGGGGGGAGCAATCAGCCCCAGCATTTT	CASSPGGSNQPQHF
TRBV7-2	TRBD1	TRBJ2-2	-	TGTGCCAGCAGCTCGAGACAGGGTCTAACCGGGGAGCTGTTTTTT	CASSSRQGLTGELFF
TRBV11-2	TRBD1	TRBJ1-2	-	TGTGCCAGCAGCTTAGAAGAGGGGGCAGCCTATGGCTACACCTTC	CASSLEEGAAYGYTF
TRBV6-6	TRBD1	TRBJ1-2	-	TGTGCCAGCAGATTACAGGGGGCAAATGGCTACACCTTC	CASRLQGANGYTF
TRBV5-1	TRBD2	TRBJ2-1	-	TGCGCCAGCAGCGGCGGGACTAGCGATGAGCAGTTCTTC	CASSGGTSDEQFF
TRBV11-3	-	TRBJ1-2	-	TGTGCCAGCAGCTTAGCCAGGGACCTCTATGGCTACACCTTC	CASSLARDLYGYTF
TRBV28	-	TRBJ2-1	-	TGTGCCAGCAGTTTATCTAGTGAGCAGTTCTTC	CASSLSSEQFF
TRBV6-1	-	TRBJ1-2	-	TGTGCCAGCAGTACAGAGGTTCCTGGCTACACCTTC	CASSTEVPGYTF
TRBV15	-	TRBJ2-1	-	TGTGCCACCAGCAGAGAGCTGGGAGCTGAGCAGTTCTTC	CATSRELGAEQFF
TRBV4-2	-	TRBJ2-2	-	TGTGCCAGCAGCCAAGGCACGTCCACCAACACCGGGGAGCTGTTTTTT	CASSQGTSTNTGELFF
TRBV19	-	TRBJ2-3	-	TGTGCCAGTAGTCTCCTCTCCCAGGGGAGTGCAGATACGCAGTATTTT	CASSLLSQGSADTQYF
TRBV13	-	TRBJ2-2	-	TGTGCCAGCAGCTTAGGTCTGCCCAGGCGGAAAACCGGGGAGCTGTTTTTT	CASSLGLPRRKTGELFF
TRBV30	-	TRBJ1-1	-	TGTGCCTGGGGGCGTGGGGCCGGGACTGAAGCTTTCTTT	CAWGRGAGTEAFF
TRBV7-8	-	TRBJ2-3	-	TGTGCCAGCAGCTTAGGAGAAGTGAGGGCTTCAGATACGCAGTATTTT	CASSLGEVRASDTQYF
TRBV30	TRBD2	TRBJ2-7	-	TGTGCCTGGAGGGGGGGGACCCCGGGAGGTGCAGCCTACGAGCAGTACTTC	CAWRGGTPGGAAYEQYF
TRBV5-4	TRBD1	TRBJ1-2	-	TGTGCCAGCAGCGGGGACAGGGGCCGTAACTATGGCTACACCTTC	CASSGDRGRNYGYTF
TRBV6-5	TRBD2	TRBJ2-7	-	TGTGCCAGCAGAAATAGCGGGAGCAGCTACGAGCAGTACTTC	CASRNSGSSYEQYF
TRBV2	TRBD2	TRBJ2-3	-	TGTGCCAGCAGTTTTGGGACTAGCGGGTTTGAGTATACGCAGTATTTT	CASSFGTSGFEYTQYF
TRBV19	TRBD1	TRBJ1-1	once	TGTGCCAGTAGAAGGGACAGAATGAACACTGAAGCTTTCTTT	CASRRDRMNTEAFF
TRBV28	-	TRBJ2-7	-	TGTGCCAGCAGCCGGCGCCAGGGCTACGAGCAGTACTTC	CASSRRQGYEQYF
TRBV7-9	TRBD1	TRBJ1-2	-	TGTGCCAGCAGCCCAGCAGGGGGGGACTATGGCTACACCTTC	CASSPAGGDYGYTF